The subject of this entry is one TCR beta chain. This sample stems from a study of control samples from healthy donors and cancer patients. The repertoire was sequenced with immunoSEQ multiplex PCR; TCRdb's copy has only in-frame clones and lacks some. The data contain roughly 98,000 clones, approximately 93% of them singletons. CDR1 and CDR2 (germline): SEHNR, FQNEAQ (reference sequence). This CDR3 has 17 amino acids. V was trimmed by 1 base and J by 5 bases, leaving 18 bases between them. The sequenced material came from blood. This sequence joins TRBV7-9 and TRBJ2-1, with D perhaps TRBD1 (5 bases). The TCR comes from a man between 18 and 29 years old in good health. The CDR3 sequence: CASSLVIGAVPNNEQFF. For the CDR3, the DNA is TGTGCCAGCAGCTTAGTCATTGGGGCAGTCCCAAACAATGAGCAGTTCTTC.